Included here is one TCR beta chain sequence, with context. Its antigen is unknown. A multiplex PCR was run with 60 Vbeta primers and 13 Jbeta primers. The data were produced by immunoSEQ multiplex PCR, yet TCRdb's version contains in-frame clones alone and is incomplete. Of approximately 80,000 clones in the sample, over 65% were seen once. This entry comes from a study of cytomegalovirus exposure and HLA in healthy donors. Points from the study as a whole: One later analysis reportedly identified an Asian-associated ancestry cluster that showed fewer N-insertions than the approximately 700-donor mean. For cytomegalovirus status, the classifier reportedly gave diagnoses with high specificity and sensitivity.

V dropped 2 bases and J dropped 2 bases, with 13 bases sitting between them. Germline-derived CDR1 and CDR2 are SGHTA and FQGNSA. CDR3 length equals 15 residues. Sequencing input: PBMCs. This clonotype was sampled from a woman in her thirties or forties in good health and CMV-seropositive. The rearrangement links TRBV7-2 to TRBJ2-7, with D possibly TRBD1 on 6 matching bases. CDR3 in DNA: TGTGCCAGCAGCTTACGGTTCGAGGGGGCCTACGAGCAGTACTTC. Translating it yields CASSLRFEGAYEQYF.